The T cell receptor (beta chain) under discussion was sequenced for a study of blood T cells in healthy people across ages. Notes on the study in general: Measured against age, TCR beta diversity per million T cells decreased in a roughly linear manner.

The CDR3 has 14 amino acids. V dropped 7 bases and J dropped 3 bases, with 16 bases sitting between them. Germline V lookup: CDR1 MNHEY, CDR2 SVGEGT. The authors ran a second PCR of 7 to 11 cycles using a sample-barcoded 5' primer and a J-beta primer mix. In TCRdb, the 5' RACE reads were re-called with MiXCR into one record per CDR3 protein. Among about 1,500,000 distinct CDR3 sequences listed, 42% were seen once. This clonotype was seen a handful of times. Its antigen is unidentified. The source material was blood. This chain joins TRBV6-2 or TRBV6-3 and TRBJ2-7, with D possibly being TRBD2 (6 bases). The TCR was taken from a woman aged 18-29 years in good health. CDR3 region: CASTHPRESYEQYF. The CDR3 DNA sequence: TGTGCCAGCACTCACCCCCGGGAGAGCTACGAGCAGTACTTC.